A selection of T cell receptor beta chains follows, all from one sample in a study of CD8 T cells in ankylosing spondylitis. TCRdb redid the calling of the 5' RACE reads with MiXCR, one entry per CDR3 protein. This table has hundreds of thousands of distinct CDR3 sequences, roughly 20% appearing once. Sequencing input: blood, either unsorted or a sorted T cell fraction (not recorded which). These receptors originate from a male donor with ankylosing spondylitis or in good health (not recorded which). The CDR3 runs from the conserved cysteine through the conserved F or W. D genes are given only for firm matches. For some rows the clone size is stated as once, few or many, or as a class when expanded; others skip it.

>few|TRBV5-1|TRBJ2-4|-|9
CASSLIQYF
TGCGCCAGCAGCTTAATTCAGTACTTC
>many|TRBV5-1|TRBJ2-3|-|17
CASSLSPLALATDTQYF
TGCGCCAGCAGCTTGAGTCCCCTAGCCTTGGCCACAGATACGCAGTATTTT
>few|TRBV30|TRBJ1-5|-|13
CAWSVNRDQPQHF
TGTGCCTGGAGTGTAAACAGAGATCAGCCCCAGCATTTT
>many|TRBV15|TRBJ1-1|-|13
CATSRGLNTEAFF
TGTGCCACCAGCAGAGGCCTTAACACTGAAGCTTTCTTT
>-|TRBV12-3/TRBV12-4|TRBJ1-1|-|14
CASSLVDGNTEAFF
TGTGCCAGCAGTTTAGTGGACGGGAACACTGAAGCTTTCTTT
>-|TRBV27|TRBJ2-2|-|14
CASSYIGSTGELFF
TGTGCCAGCAGTTATATTGGCTCGACCGGGGAGCTGTTTTTT
>few|TRBV29-1|TRBJ2-5|-|12
CSVRLYQETQYF
TGCAGCGTAAGACTGTACCAAGAGACCCAGTACTTC
>many|TRBV14|TRBJ2-1|TRBD2|17
CASSLRGERESYNEQFF
TGTGCCAGCAGCCTTCGTGGCGAGCGGGAGTCCTACAATGAGCAGTTCTTC
>-|TRBV12-3/TRBV12-4|TRBJ2-1|-|16
CASTSRETGSYNEQFF
TGTGCCAGCACCTCTCGGGAGACAGGGTCCTACAATGAGCAGTTCTTC
>-|TRBV20-1|TRBJ2-3|-|15
CSATAYRGGTDTQYF
TGCAGTGCTACGGCATACAGGGGAGGGACAGATACGCAGTATTTT
>few|TRBV20-1|TRBJ2-3|-|13
CSASTSYTDTQYF
TGCAGTGCTAGCACCAGCTACACAGATACGCAGTATTTT
>once|TRBV21-1|TRBJ2-3|-|17
CASSAREGLVLTDTQYF
TGTGCCAGCAGCGCCCGGGAGGGACTAGTCCTAACAGATACGCAGTATTTT
>few|TRBV7-3|TRBJ2-6|-|17
CASSLISESSGANVLTF
TGTGCCAGCAGCTTAATTTCAGAGAGCTCTGGGGCCAACGTCCTGACTTTC
>few|TRBV28|TRBJ1-4|-|14
CASSTDSSNEKLFF
TGTGCCAGCAGCACTGACAGCTCTAATGAAAAACTGTTTTTT
>once|TRBV11-2|TRBJ2-4|TRBD1|19
CASSPRTGTGALAKNIQYF
TGTGCCAGCAGCCCAAGAACCGGGACAGGGGCCCTAGCCAAAAACATTCAGTACTTC
>-|TRBV5-1|TRBJ2-3|-|14
CASSQTGRGDTQYF
TGCGCCAGCAGCCAAACAGGGAGGGGAGATACGCAGTATTTT
>-|TRBV27|TRBJ2-2|-|20
CASSIHRDFGIVSNTGELFF
TGTGCCAGCAGTATACATAGGGACTTTGGAATTGTCTCGAACACCGGGGAGCTGTTTTTT
>-|TRBV29-1|TRBJ2-3|TRBD2|14
CSVESSGSTDTQYF
TGCAGCGTTGAGTCTAGCGGTAGCACAGATACGCAGTATTTT
>-|TRBV5-1|TRBJ2-3|TRBD2|13
CAGSPSGADTQYF
TGCGCCGGCAGCCCTAGCGGGGCAGATACGCAGTATTTT
>few|TRBV15|TRBJ2-6|-|16
CATSNGLGSGANVLTF
TGTGCCACCAGCAACGGTTTGGGGTCTGGGGCCAACGTCCTGACTTTC
>few|TRBV20-1|TRBJ2-3|TRBD1|15
CSAKNRGPSTDTQYF
TGCAGTGCTAAAAACAGGGGACCGAGCACAGATACGCAGTATTTT